The 27 T cell receptor beta chains below come from one sample, sequenced in a study of shared clonotypes between healthy human individuals. The assay was immunoSEQ multiplex PCR, and TCRdb's table has in-frame clones only and misses some. This repertoire shows 2 million to 3 million clones, over 85% found once; its top ten account for 0.35% to 0.45%. The sequenced sample was naive CD4+ T cells from PBMCs. Subset meaning: CD45RA+ positively selected. These receptor sequences come from a young man in good health. Some clones in this sample may be carry-over from other donors' samples.

This sequence joins TRBV5-1 and TRBJ1-4; D call uncertain. The ends were cut back, 3 bases at V and 8 bases at J, with 14 bases in the middle. The germline V gene encodes CDR1 SGHRS and CDR2 YFSETQ. The CDR3 covers 14 residues. The CDR3 loop reads CASSSSGPPEKLFF. In nucleotides, the CDR3 is TGCGCCAGCAGCTCATCGGGCCCACCCGAAAAACTGTTTTTT. The whole variable domain, filled in from reference TRBV5-1 and TRBJ1-4, reads KAGVTQTPRYLIKTRGQQVTLSCSPISGHRSVSWYQQTPGQGLQFLFEYFSETQRNKGNFPGRFSGRQFSNSRSEMNVSTLELGDSALYLCASSSSGPPEKLFFGSGTQLSVL.

V is TRBV27 and J is TRBJ2-6; D is unclear. This CDR3 has 15 residues. CDR1 and CDR2 from the germline V gene are MNHEY and SMNVEV (reference sequence). Trimming removed 6 bases at V and 4 bases at J, with 13 bases between. The CDR3 sequence: CASSPHNIGANVLTF. The CDR3 DNA follows: TGTGCCAGCAGCCCGCACAATATAGGGGCCAACGTCCTGACTTTC.

This chain connects TRBV11-2 to TRBJ2-3; no definite D call. The CDR3 contains 14 residues. Germline CDR1 SGHAT, CDR2 FQNNGV. The V end was cut by 0 bases, the J end by 7 bases, with 11 bases between. The CDR3 DNA follows: TGTGCCAGCAGCTTAGATACGGCAGCCCATACGCAGTATTTT. This codes for CASSLDTAAHTQYF.

This clone was picked up a small number of times. For the CDR3, the DNA is TGTGCCAGCTCCCTAACTCGGGTTGGCACTGAAGCTTTCTTT. Translated, it gives CASSLTRVGTEAFF. The chain links TRBV18 to TRBJ1-1; the D is unclear. This CDR3 comprises 14 residues. With 6 bases removed from V and 4 bases from J, the gap between germline ends came to 15 bases. The germline CDR1 and CDR2 sequences are KGHSH and LQKENI.

This chain connects TRBV29-1 to TRBJ2-5, with no clear D. Trimming shortened V by 3 bases and J by 6 bases, and 11 bases separated the two germline ends. The germline V gene encodes CDR1 SQVTM and CDR2 ANQGSEA. This CDR3 comprises 12 residues. The CDR3 loop reads CSVESGIQTQYF. The CDR3 DNA sequence: TGCAGCGTTGAGTCCGGAATTCAGACCCAGTACTTC.

The chain joins TRBV9 to TRBJ2-5; 8 positions match TRBD2. The CDR3 spans 16 residues. Germline V lookup: CDR1 SGDLS, CDR2 YYNGEE. Trimming removed 0 bases from V and 2 bases from J; junction bases left unmatched: 6. The CDR3 DNA is TGTGCCAGCAGCGTAGTAAGCGGGAGTCCACAAGAGACCCAGTACTTC. Translating gives CASSVVSGSPQETQYF.

The rearrangement links TRBV18 to TRBJ1-5; D may be TRBD1 (6 bases). The CDR3 is made up of 15 amino acids. The V end lost 3 bases, the J end lost 5 bases, and 14 bases lay between the germline ends. Germline-derived CDR1 and CDR2 are KGHSH and LQKENI. In DNA form, the CDR3 reads TGTGCCAGCTCACCGTCACAGGGTCTTTATCAGCCCCAGCATTTT. This gives the protein CASSPSQGLYQPQHF.

The V call is TRBV19, the J call TRBJ1-5; possible D gene TRBD1, 5 bases. CDR3 size: 13 residues. Germline V gene data show CDR1 as LNHDA and CDR2 as SQIVND (reference sequence). The germline V and J ends were trimmed by 7 bases and 5 bases, with 12 bases remaining between them. The CDR3 spells CASMGRWDQPQHF. The CDR3 DNA reads TGTGCCAGTATGGGGCGTTGGGATCAGCCCCAGCATTTT. Full variable domain (remainder filled in from reference TRBV19 and TRBJ1-5): DGGITQSPKYLFRKEGQNVTLSCEQNLNHDAMYWYRQDPGQGLRLIYYSQIVNDFQKGDIAEGYSVSREKKESFPLTVTSAQKNPTAFYLCASMGRWDQPQHFGDGTRLSIL.

The chain has TRBV5-4 and TRBJ1-2; 11 nucleotides line up with TRBD1. CDR3 length: 15 amino acids. V lost 4 bases to trimming and J lost 4 bases; unmatched junction nucleotides: 6. The germline gives CDR1 SGHNT, CDR2 YYREEE (reference sequence). The CDR3 here is CASSPGQGAGYGYTF. The CDR3 nucleotides are TGTGCCAGCAGCCCAGGACAGGGGGCTGGCTATGGCTACACCTTC.

This clone occurred a few times. The rearrangement joins TRBV28 to TRBJ1-1; no clear D. V lost 6 bases and J 5 bases, leaving 7 bases between the germline ends. CDR1 is MDHEN, CDR2 SYDVKM, per germline. CDR3 length: 11 residues. CDR3 region: CASSTGTEAFF. As DNA, the CDR3 is TGTGCCAGCAGCACCGGGACTGAAGCTTTCTTT.

The V gene is TRBV6-5, the J gene TRBJ2-2; D may correspond to TRBD1 or TRBD2 (5 bases each). Trimming left V 6 bases short and J 6 bases short, with 11 bases between. CDR3 length: 13 residues. The germline V gene encodes CDR1 MNHEY and CDR2 SVGAGI. In DNA form, the CDR3 reads TGTGCCAGCAGCAGGGAGTCCGCCGGGGAGCTGTTTTTT. The encoded protein is CASSRESAGELFF.

The V call is TRBV6-1, the J call TRBJ2-5, with 7 bases fitting TRBD1. CDR1 and CDR2 (germline): MNHNS, SASEGT. The junction had 11 bases not matched to a gene; V was cut back by 5 bases and J by 5 bases. This CDR3 region has 15 residues. This chain's CDR3 is CASSRDSISQETQYF. The CDR3 DNA follows: TGTGCCAGCAGTCGGGACAGCATAAGCCAGGAGACCCAGTACTTC.

This chain connects TRBV28 to TRBJ2-2; the D is unclear. Germline CDR1 reads MDHEN; CDR2 reads SYDVKM. The CDR3 runs 14 residues. The V end was cut by 5 bases, the J end by 4 bases, with 11 bases between. The chain's CDR3 is CASSPIGSTGELFF. CDR3 sequence (DNA): TGTGCCAGCAGTCCAATCGGAAGCACCGGGGAGCTGTTTTTT.

The V call is TRBV6-1, the J call TRBJ2-2; 8 nucleotides line up with TRBD2. Looked up from germline, CDR1 is MNHNS and CDR2 is SASEGT. The CDR3 is 15 amino acids. J lost 4 bases, V lost 5 bases, and 6 bases had no gene match. The DNA for the CDR3 is TGTGCCAGCAGTCGACGGGAGGGCGGCACCGGGGAGCTGTTTTTT. The encoded protein is CASSRREGGTGELFF.

The chain combines TRBV5-5 with TRBJ2-5, with 13 bases aligning to TRBD2. The CDR3 has 16 residues. Trimming at V came to 2 bases and at J to 4 bases, leaving 5 bases not matched to a gene. Per the germline V gene, CDR1 is SGHKS and CDR2 is YYEKEE (reference sequence). The CDR3 DNA sequence: TGTGCCAGCAGCTTACTACTAGCGGGAGGGTCAGAGACCCAGTACTTC. Protein product: CASSLLLAGGSETQYF.

This clone was observed a single time. This chain connects TRBV2 to TRBJ1-1; 7 bases fit TRBD1. The CDR3 contains 15 residues. The V gene's germline CDR1 is SNHLY and CDR2 FYNNEI. J lost 5 bases, V lost 6 bases, and 12 bases had no gene match. The CDR3 sequence is CASSPRQGTQTEAFF. Written as DNA, the CDR3 is TGTGCCAGCAGCCCTAGACAGGGCACTCAAACTGAAGCTTTCTTT.

The DNA of the CDR3 is TGCAGTGCTTTTTTAGGTGGCTACACCTTC. Protein product: CSAFLGGYTF. The gene calls are TRBV20-1 and TRBJ1-2, with no clear D. The CDR3 has 10 amino acids. CDR1 and CDR2 (germline): DFQATT, SNEGSKA (reference sequence). Trimming left V 5 bases short and J 7 bases short, with 8 bases between.

V usage is TRBV5-5 and J usage is TRBJ1-2, with a weak D call TRBD1 (6 bases). This CDR3 is 15 amino acids long. Germline CDR1 SGHKS, CDR2 YYEKEE (reference sequence). The V end was cut by 4 bases, the J end by 4 bases, with 17 bases between. The DNA of the CDR3 is TGTGCCAGCAGCCCTCAGGGGCGGATCTCCTATGGCTACACCTTC. Amino acid sequence: CASSPQGRISYGYTF.

The DNA of the CDR3 is TGTGCCAGCAGCCCACTCGGGACCCAAGCCAATGAAAAACTGTTTTTT. The encoded protein is CASSPLGTQANEKLFF. The V and J genes are TRBV7-9 and TRBJ1-4; possibly TRBD1 for D (5 bases). The CDR3 is 16 residues long. Trimming took off 5 bases at V and 5 bases at J, with 18 bases between the two ends. Germline V lookup: CDR1 SEHNR, CDR2 FQNEAQ (reference sequence).

V gene TRBV7-2 combines with J gene TRBJ1-5; D possibly corresponds to TRBD1 (6 bases). Germline values: CDR1 SGHTA, CDR2 FQGNSA. The CDR3 sequence is 16 residues long. V lost 0 bases and J 3 bases, leaving 12 bases between the germline ends. In nucleotides, the CDR3 is TGTGCCAGCAGCTTAGCAGCCGGACAGTTCAATCAGCCCCAGCATTTT. Its protein product is CASSLAAGQFNQPQHF.

V is TRBV6-1 and J is TRBJ1-5; 7 bases are shared with TRBD1. V trimming: 4 bases; J trimming: 2 bases; junction bases outside the gene matches: 5. The germline gives CDR1 MNHNS, CDR2 SASEGT. The CDR3 totals 15 residues. The CDR3 loop reads CASSGVGQRNQPQHF. CDR3 nucleotides: TGTGCCAGCAGTGGGGTGGGACAGCGCAATCAGCCCCAGCATTTT.

V is TRBV11-2 and J is TRBJ2-7; D tentatively fits TRBD1 or TRBD2 (5 bases each). V lost 5 bases to trimming and J lost 1 base, with 18 bases between them. This CDR3 contains 16 residues. Germline V gene sequence: CDR1 SGHAT, CDR2 FQNNGV. CDR3 region: CASSPLRGKASYEQYF. The CDR3 nucleotides read TGTGCCAGCAGCCCCCTGAGGGGAAAGGCGTCCTACGAGCAGTACTTC.

On this clone itself: One end of the junction varies from germline; a read error may be responsible. J is TRBJ2-3 and V is TRBV5-5; D ambiguous. The CDR3 runs to 14 residues. Germline loops: CDR1 SGHKS, CDR2 YYEKEE (reference sequence). CDR3 sequence: CASNLQVGTDTQYF. CDR3 in DNA: TGTGCCAGCAACTTGCAGGTCGGCACAGATACGCAGTATTTT.

The chain has TRBV28 and TRBJ2-2, with 7 bases matching TRBD1. V lost 6 bases, J lost 3 bases, and 10 bases stayed unmatched. This CDR3 spans 16 amino acids. Germline V gene data show CDR1 as MDHEN and CDR2 as SYDVKM. The CDR3 bases are TGTGCCAGCAGGTCCTCCGGGACAGCCCACACCGGGGAGCTGTTTTTT. This codes for CASRSSGTAHTGELFF.

This sequence joins TRBV12-2 and TRBJ2-1. TRBV12-2 is labeled a pseudogene. This CDR3 has 17 amino acids. The CDR3 reads CASRFNRGGPPHNEQFF. CDR3 in DNA: TGTGCAAGTCGCTTCAACCGCGGTGGGCCCCCTCACAATGAGCAGTTCTTC.

The V call is TRBV9, the J call TRBJ1-4; a possible D gene is TRBD1 (6 bases). V dropped 2 bases and J dropped 4 bases, with 9 bases sitting between them. The CDR3 runs to 14 residues. Germline CDR1 reads SGDLS; CDR2 reads YYNGEE. CDR3 nucleotides: TGTGCCAGCAGCGTGGACAGCCTTAATGAAAAACTGTTTTTT. Translating gives CASSVDSLNEKLFF.

This clone was detected only a few times. The chain couples TRBV19 to TRBJ2-2; D may be TRBD2 (6 bases). Germline V gene data show CDR1 as LNHDA and CDR2 as SQIVND (reference sequence). The CDR3 extends over 15 amino acids. The V gene lost 5 bases and the J gene lost 4 bases, with 14 bases spanning the gap. In DNA form, the CDR3 reads TGTGCCAGTAGTCCGCGGAGGGCCCTCACCGGGGAGCTGTTTTTT. Protein sequence: CASSPRRALTGELFF.